This entry describes one TCR beta chain. Its antigen is unidentified. The CDR3 loop spans 15 amino acids. CDR1 and CDR2 from the germline V gene are MNHNS and SASEGT. The V end was cut by 6 bases, the J end by 0 bases, with 12 bases between. The data were obtained in a study of identical twins. With template switching, a universal primer site was added, and the cDNA carried unique molecular identifiers. TCRdb re-derived calls from the 5' RACE reads in MiXCR, one entry per CDR3 protein. The sample shows about 460,000 distinct CDR3 sequences, 12% to 15% of them seen only once. Study conclusions and caveats: Models, which agreed with sharing between unrelated individuals, nonetheless underestimated the out-of-frame TCR alpha sharing seen in monozygotic twins. Within cord blood, abundant beta clonotypes carried fewer insertions, but memory repertoires showed no such trend.

Separately, the same data were catalogued under a study of yellow fever vaccine responses in identical twins.

The receptor comes from a woman under 30 in good health. The sequenced material came from CD4+ T cells sorted from blood. The chain joins TRBV6-1 to TRBJ2-1; D is unresolved. The CDR3 reads CASRAVSSSYNEQFF. CDR3 in DNA: TGTGCCAGCAGGGCGGTATCGAGCTCCTACAATGAGCAGTTCTTC.